Following are 8 T cell receptor beta chains from one sample sequenced in a study of T cells in women clearing cervical HPV infection. Data came from immunoSEQ multiplex PCR; TCRdb stores just in-frame clones and leaves some out. The sample's table shows 30,000 to 45,000 clones. The source material was blood buffy coat. Receptor source: a woman between 18 and 75 years old with a cervical HPV16 infection that either progressed to CIN3+ or cleared (not recorded which).

Details on this clone: The CDR3 extends 3 residues past the end of the read, so its final part is completed from the germline J gene. This chain uses TRBV7-3 with TRBJ2-1; 13 positions agree with TRBD2. This CDR3 has 15 residues. V was clipped by 5 bases and J by 4 bases; unmatched bases: 2. Germline assignment: CDR1 SGHTA and CDR2 FQGTGA. CDR3 DNA, as far as it was read: TGTGCCAGCAGCCCGGGACTAGCGGGATACAATGAG. The encoded protein is CASSPGLAGYNE. The full CDR3 reads CASSPGLAGYNEQFF.

To note about this clone: Coverage ceases 3 residues before the CDR3 finishes, and the germline J gene fills in the end. The chain has TRBV28 and TRBJ2-3; the D gene is possibly TRBD1 (6 bases). Germline V lookup: CDR1 MDHEN, CDR2 SYDVKM. Trimming took off 5 bases at V and 7 bases at J, with 19 bases between the two ends. The CDR3 consists of 15 residues. The part of the CDR3 DNA that was read is TGTGCCAGCAGTCCCCCCGACAGGCCGAGGTATACG. Its protein is CASSPPDRPRYT. The full CDR3 reads CASSPPDRPRYTQYF.

Note on this clone: The CDR3 end falls 3 residues outside the read, so it is completed with the germline J gene. This chain uses TRBV20-1 with TRBJ2-7; D gene unclear. The CDR3 is made up of 13 amino acids. CDR1 and CDR2 from the germline V gene are DFQATT and SNEGSKA (reference sequence). The V and J ends lost 1 base and 3 bases respectively, with 10 bases between them. CDR3 loop: CSARATTIYEQYF. The DNA read from the CDR3 is TGCAGTGCTAGAGCCACAACGATCTACGAG.

Note on this clone: Coverage ceases 3 residues before the CDR3 finishes, and the germline J gene fills in the end. The V and J genes are TRBV18 and TRBJ2-7; no definite D call. With 2 bases removed from V and 1 base from J, the gap between germline ends came to 3 bases. The CDR3 has 12 residues. Germline V gene data show CDR1 as KGHSH and CDR2 as LQKENI. The sequenced part of the CDR3 DNA is TGTGCCAGCTCACCATCGTCCTACGAG. This codes for CASSPSSYE. The entire CDR3 sequence reads CASSPSSYEQYF.

As regards this clone: The CDR3 end is not reached by the read, which stops 3 residues before it; the germline J gene fills it in. The chain carries TRBV12-3 or TRBV12-4 and TRBJ1-4; weak D call: TRBD1 (5 bases). Trimming took 6 bases from V and 8 from J, leaving 7 bases between them. The CDR3 spans 11 residues. Incomplete CDR3 DNA: TGTGCCAGCAGCCCAGGGGAAAAA. Its translation is CASSPGEK. The whole CDR3 sequence is CASSPGEKLFF.

On this clone: The read terminates 3 residues before the CDR3 end, so the remaining end is supplied by the germline J gene. The gene calls are TRBV19 and TRBJ2-6; D is perhaps TRBD2 (7 bases). Germline V gives CDR1 LNHDA, CDR2 SQIVND (reference sequence). Trimming cost V 5 bases and J 2 bases, with 19 bases left between them. The CDR3 covers 18 residues. CDR3 bases read: TGTGCCAGTAGTGGGGGGGGCAGGGATTTCCCTGGGGCCAACGTC. Translating gives CASSGGGRDFPGANV. Given in full, the CDR3 is CASSGGGRDFPGANVLTF.

As concerns this clone: The read stops 3 residues short of the end of the CDR3; the missing end is completed from the germline J gene. The chain couples TRBV20-1 to TRBJ1-1; TRBD1 aligns across 12 bases. Unmatched junction bases numbered 8, after V lost 5 bases and J lost 4 bases. This CDR3 comprises 15 residues. CDR1 and CDR2 from the germline V gene are DFQATT and SNEGSKA (reference sequence). CDR3 DNA, as far as it was read: TGCAGTGCTTTCGCCGGGACAGGGGGCGGCACTGAA. This encodes CSAFAGTGGGTE. The entire CDR3 is CSAFAGTGGGTEAFF.

To note about this clone: The read terminates 3 residues ahead of where the CDR3 ends, so the germline J gene completes it. V is TRBV20-1 and J is TRBJ2-1; D is ambiguous. Per germline, CDR1 DFQATT and CDR2 SNEGSKA (reference sequence). The CDR3 is 18 residues long. Trimming took 0 bases from V and 0 from J, leaving 18 bases between them. CDR3 loop: CSARDRLVDYSSYNEQFF. Partial CDR3 DNA: TGCAGTGCTAGAGATCGCTTAGTCGATTATAGCTCCTACAATGAG.